This TCR beta chain was identified during a study of OX40 agonist ivuxolimab in advanced cancers. Study-wide background: Ivuxolimab, which patients received intravenously every 2 weeks, was dosed at 0.01 to 10 mg/kg.

Note on this clone: The antigen is not known.

Blood got drawn at baseline, again on cycle 4 day 1, and then on cycle 7 day 1. The CDR3 runs 14 residues. The germline V and J ends were trimmed by 1 base and 6 bases, with 12 bases remaining between them. In germline, CDR1 is SEHNR, CDR2 FQNEAQ (reference sequence). Study observations and caveats: Doses of 0.1 to 3.0 mg/kg were accompanied by clonal expansion of CD4+ and CD8+ blood T cells by week 6.

Repertoires were generated with immunoSEQ multiplex PCR, while TCRdb's copy carries only in-frame clones and drops some. The repertoire holds tens of thousands of clones, with approximately 88% as singletons. This material consisted of CD4+ or CD8+ T cells sorted from blood, taken in a trial of the OX40 agonist ivuxolimab. The chain uses TRBV7-9 and TRBJ1-1; D gene ambiguous. The sequence came from an adult with an advanced solid tumor such as melanoma, head and neck, liver or kidney cancer. CDR3 coding DNA: TGTGCCAGCAGCTTAGGCACAGTGCTCCCTGAAGCTTTCTTT. Translation: CASSLGTVLPEAFF.